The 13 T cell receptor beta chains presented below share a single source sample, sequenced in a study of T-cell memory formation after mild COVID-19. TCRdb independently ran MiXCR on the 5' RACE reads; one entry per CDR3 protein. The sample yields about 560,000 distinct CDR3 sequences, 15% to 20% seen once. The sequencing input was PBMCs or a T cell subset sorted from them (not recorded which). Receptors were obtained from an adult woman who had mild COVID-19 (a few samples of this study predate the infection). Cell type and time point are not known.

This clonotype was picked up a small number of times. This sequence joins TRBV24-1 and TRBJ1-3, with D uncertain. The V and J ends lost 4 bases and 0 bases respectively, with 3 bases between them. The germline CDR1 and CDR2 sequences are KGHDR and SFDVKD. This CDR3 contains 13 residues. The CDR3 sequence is CATSEYSGNTIYF. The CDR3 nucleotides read TGTGCCACCAGTGAGTACTCTGGAAACACCATATATTTT.

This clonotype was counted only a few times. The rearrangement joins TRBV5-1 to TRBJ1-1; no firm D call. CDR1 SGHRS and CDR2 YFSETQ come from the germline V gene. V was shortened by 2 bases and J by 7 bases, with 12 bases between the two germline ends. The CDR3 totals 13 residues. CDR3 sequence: CASSLPQQNEAFF. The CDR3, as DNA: TGCGCCAGCAGCTTACCACAGCAGAATGAAGCTTTCTTT.

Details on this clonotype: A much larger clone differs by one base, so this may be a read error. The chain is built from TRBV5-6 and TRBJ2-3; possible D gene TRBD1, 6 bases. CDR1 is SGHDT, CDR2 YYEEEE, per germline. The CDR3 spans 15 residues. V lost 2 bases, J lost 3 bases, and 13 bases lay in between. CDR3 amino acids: CASSLGQGKTDTQYF. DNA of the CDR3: TGTGCCAGCAGCTTAGGCCAGGGGAAAACAGATACGCAGTATTTT.

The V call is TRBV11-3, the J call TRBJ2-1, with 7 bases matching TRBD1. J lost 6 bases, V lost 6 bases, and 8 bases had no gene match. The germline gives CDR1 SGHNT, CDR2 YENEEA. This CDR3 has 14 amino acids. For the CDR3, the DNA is TGTGCCAGCAGTCTTACAGGGGTCGGCAATGAGCAGTTCTTC. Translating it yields CASSLTGVGNEQFF.

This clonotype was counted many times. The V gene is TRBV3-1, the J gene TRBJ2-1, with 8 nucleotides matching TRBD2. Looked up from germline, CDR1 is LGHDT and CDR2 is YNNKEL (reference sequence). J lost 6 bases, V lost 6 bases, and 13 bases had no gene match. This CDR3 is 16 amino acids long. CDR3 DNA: TGTGCCAGCAGTCCAAGATCTGGCGGGGGGTCCAATGAGCAGTTCTTC. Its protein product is CASSPRSGGGSNEQFF.

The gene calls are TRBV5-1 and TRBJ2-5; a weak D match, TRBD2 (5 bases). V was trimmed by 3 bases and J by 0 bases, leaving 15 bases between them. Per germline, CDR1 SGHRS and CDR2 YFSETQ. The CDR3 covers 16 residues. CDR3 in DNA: TGCGCCAGCAGCTCCGGAGGAGAGGGCAACCAAGAGACCCAGTACTTC. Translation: CASSSGGEGNQETQYF.

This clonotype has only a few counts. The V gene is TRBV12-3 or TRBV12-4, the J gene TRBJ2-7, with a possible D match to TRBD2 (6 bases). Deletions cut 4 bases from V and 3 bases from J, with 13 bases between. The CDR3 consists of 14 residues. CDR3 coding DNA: TGTGCCAGCAGTTGGTTGGACTATGGCTACGAGCAGTACTTC. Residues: CASSWLDYGYEQYF.

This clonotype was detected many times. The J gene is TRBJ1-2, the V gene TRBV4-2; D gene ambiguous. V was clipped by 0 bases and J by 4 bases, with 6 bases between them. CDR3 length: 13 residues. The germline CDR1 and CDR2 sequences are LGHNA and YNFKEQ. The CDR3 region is CASSQDRAYGYTF. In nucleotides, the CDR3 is TGTGCCAGCAGCCAAGATCGGGCCTATGGCTACACCTTC.

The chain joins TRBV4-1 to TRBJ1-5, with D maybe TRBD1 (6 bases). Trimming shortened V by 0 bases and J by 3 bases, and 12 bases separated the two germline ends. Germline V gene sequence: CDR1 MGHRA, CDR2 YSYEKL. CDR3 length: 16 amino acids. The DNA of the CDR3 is TGCGCCAGCAGCCAAGATAAGGGGGAGATCAATCAGCCCCAGCATTTT. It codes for CASSQDKGEINQPQHF.

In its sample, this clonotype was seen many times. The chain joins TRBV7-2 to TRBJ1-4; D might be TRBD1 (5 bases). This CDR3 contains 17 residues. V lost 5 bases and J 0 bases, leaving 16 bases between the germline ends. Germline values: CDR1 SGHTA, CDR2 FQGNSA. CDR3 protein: CASSRHGTLATNEKLFF. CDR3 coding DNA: TGTGCCAGCAGCCGACACGGGACTCTAGCAACTAATGAAAAACTGTTTTTT.

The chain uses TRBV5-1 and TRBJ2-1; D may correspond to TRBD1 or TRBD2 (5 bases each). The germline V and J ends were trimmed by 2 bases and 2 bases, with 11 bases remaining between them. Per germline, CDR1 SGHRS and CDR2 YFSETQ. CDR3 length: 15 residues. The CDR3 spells CASSFRDLAYNEQFF. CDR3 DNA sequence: TGCGCCAGCAGCTTTAGGGACCTCGCCTACAATGAGCAGTTCTTC.

The CDR3 region is CASSPRYIRAAGELFF. CDR3 DNA: TGTGCCAGCAGCCCTCGGTACATTCGAGCGGCCGGGGAGCTGTTTTTT. The J gene is TRBJ2-2, the V gene TRBV7-3; perhaps TRBD2 as D (5 bases). The CDR3 sequence is 16 residues long. In germline, CDR1 is SGHTA, CDR2 FQGTGA. V lost 5 bases and J 6 bases, leaving 19 bases between the germline ends.

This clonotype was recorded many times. The CDR3 region is CATSDSQDVWALNQPQHF. CDR3 in DNA: TGTGCCACCAGTGATTCCCAGGACGTATGGGCCCTCAATCAGCCCCAGCATTTT. The chain couples TRBV24-1 to TRBJ1-5; D ambiguous. Germline lookup yields CDR1 KGHDR and CDR2 SFDVKD. Trimming left V 2 bases short and J 3 bases short, with 19 bases between. The CDR3 has 18 residues.